The 11 T cell receptor beta chains presented below share a single source sample, sequenced in a study of T-cell reconstitution after alpha-beta-depleted transplantation in children. Unique molecular identifiers tagged the TCRbeta library. TCRdb called the PCR reads again in MiXCR, with one record for every CDR3 protein. This table holds some 200,000 distinct CDR3 sequences, about 8.7% found once. This material consisted of PBMCs, mostly from graft donor cells, taken 360 days after TCRalphabeta/CD19-depleted stem cell transplant. Receptor source: a male patient between 2 and 10 years old who had a stem cell transplant for acute myeloid leukemia, so the T cells may come from the graft donor.

About this clonotype itself: At one end, the junction sequence differs from germline, possibly due to a read error. The V call is TRBV7-7, the J call TRBJ2-1; either TRBD1 or TRBD2 may supply D (5 bases each). This CDR3 is built from 14 residues. Germline CDR1 and CDR2: SSHAT and FNYEAQ (reference sequence). In DNA, the CDR3 is TGTGCTAGCAGCTTAGGATATAGGGACCATGAGCAGTTCTTC. It encodes CASSLGYRDHEQFF.

This clonotype was counted ten times or more. The V and J genes are TRBV20-1 and TRBJ1-2; D gene unclear. In germline, CDR1 is DFQATT, CDR2 SNEGSKA (reference sequence). The CDR3 is made up of 14 amino acids. Trimming removed 0 bases at V and 4 bases at J, with 12 bases between. The CDR3 sequence is CSARDAHSPYGYTF. The CDR3 region has the DNA TGCAGTGCTAGAGATGCCCATAGTCCCTATGGCTACACCTTC.

This chain connects TRBV5-1 to TRBJ2-1; weak D call: TRBD2 (6 bases). The CDR3 sequence is 14 residues long. The V gene lost 0 bases and the J gene lost 6 bases, with 10 bases spanning the gap. Germline CDR1 reads SGHRS; CDR2 reads YFSETQ. CDR3 DNA sequence: TGCGCCAGCAGCTTGGGCGGGAAGGGCAATGAGCAGTTCTTC. Protein: CASSLGGKGNEQFF.

This clonotype was counted a single time. This sequence joins TRBV14 and TRBJ2-7, with TRBD2 identical over 7 bases. The germline V gene encodes CDR1 SGHDN and CDR2 FVKESK. Trimming cost V 4 bases and J 0 bases; bases outside gene matches: 0. This CDR3 contains 13 residues. CDR3 loop: CASSRGGSYEQYV. In DNA, the CDR3 is TGTGCCAGCAGCCGGGGGGGCTCCTACGAGCAGTACGTC.

The chain recombines TRBV24-1 with TRBJ2-2; D is undetermined. CDR1 KGHDR and CDR2 SFDVKD come from the germline V gene. The V end was cut by 0 bases, the J end by 6 bases, with 1 base between. The CDR3 runs 12 residues. CDR3 in DNA: TGTGCCACCAGTGATTTGGCCGGGGAGCTGTTTTTT. This sequence encodes CATSDLAGELFF.

The chain joins TRBV6-2 or TRBV6-3 to TRBJ2-1; 7 bases map to TRBD2. Germline-derived CDR1 and CDR2 are MNHEY and SVGEGT. The CDR3 covers 16 residues. J gave up 5 bases and V 0 bases, and 7 bases lay outside the gene matches. For the CDR3, the DNA is TGTGCCAGCAGTTACTCCTTCGGGAGGTTCAACAATGAGCAGTTCTTC. It translates to CASSYSFGRFNNEQFF.

This sequence joins TRBV12-3 or TRBV12-4 and TRBJ2-2; tentatively, D is TRBD2 (5 bases). This CDR3 spans 17 amino acids. The V end was cut by 5 bases, the J end by 4 bases, with 20 bases between. DNA for the CDR3: TGTGCCAGCAGTCCGGACTGGGCAGATAAACTCACCGGGGAGCTGTTTTTT. Translation: CASSPDWADKLTGELFF.

Only a few counts were recorded for this clonotype. The chain carries TRBV4-3 and TRBJ2-1; TRBD2 aligns across 8 bases. J was trimmed by 3 bases and V by 4 bases; bases with no gene match: 11. The germline CDR1 and CDR2 sequences are LGHNA and YSLEER. The CDR3 is made up of 17 amino acids. Written as DNA, the CDR3 is TGCGCCAGCAGCCCTCGCCCCGGGACTAGTGACTACAATGAGCAGTTCTTC. Protein product: CASSPRPGTSDYNEQFF.

This clonotype was detected a few times. This chain links TRBV12-3 or TRBV12-4 with TRBJ2-1, with 10 bases matching TRBD2. With 6 bases clipped from V and 3 bases from J, the junction kept 2 bases outside the gene matches. This CDR3 comprises 14 residues. CDR3: CASSERGGYNEQFF. Written as DNA, the CDR3 is TGTGCCAGCAGCGAGCGGGGGGGCTACAATGAGCAGTTCTTC.

The chain has TRBV28 and TRBJ2-3; a weak D match, TRBD1 (6 bases). The CDR3 covers 13 residues. Germline values: CDR1 MDHEN, CDR2 SYDVKM. V was trimmed by 7 bases and J by 3 bases, leaving 11 bases between them. The CDR3 region has the DNA TGTGCCAGCACTTCAGGGGATACAGATACGCAGTATTTT. Translation: CASTSGDTDTQYF.

The table lists this clonotype with many counts. The chain joins TRBV5-6 to TRBJ1-5, with D possibly TRBD1 on 6 matching bases. CDR1 is SGHDT and CDR2 is YYEEEE in the germline V gene. The CDR3 covers 14 residues. Deletions cut 2 bases from V and 1 base from J, with 7 bases between. The CDR3 spells CASSFRGSNQPQHF. CDR3 DNA: TGTGCCAGCAGCTTTAGGGGGAGCAATCAGCCCCAGCATTTT. Filled out from reference TRBV5-6 and TRBJ1-5, the complete variable domain reads DAGVTQSPTHLIKTRGQQVTLRCSPKSGHDTVSWYQQALGQGPQFIFQYYEEEERQRGNFPDRFSGHQFPNYSSELNVNALLLGDSALYLCASSFRGSNQPQHFGDGTRLSIL.